The clone carrying this TCR beta chain showed up just once. Antigen specificity is unknown. Losses at the gene ends were 5 bases for V and 0 bases for J; bases not matched to a gene: 9. Germline V gene data show CDR1 as MNHEY and CDR2 as SMNVEV (reference sequence). The CDR3 is 16 residues long. Produced via immunoSEQ multiplex PCR; TCRdb's table is partial and in-frame only. The table lists about 39,000 clones, 93% of them singletons, with 20% to 25% in the top ten. This sample was taken from a study of graft-versus-host responses after intestinal transplantation. Study-wide background: Each recipient received a multivisceral, liver-intestinal, or isolated intestinal graft. The study gave all recipients anti-thymocyte globulin induction, then tacrolimus and steroids for about 3 years.

Study-wide results and caveats: Early post-transplant HvG declines were associated with peak circulating GvH clone levels. GvH clones surfaced in recipient marrow, some emerging earlier in ileum or blood.

The specimen comprised unstimulated CD8+ T cells sorted from spleen or lymph node cells, sampled before transplant. The sequence derives from a human donor who was the organ donor for an intestinal transplant. The rearrangement links TRBV27 to TRBJ2-7; TRBD2 aligns across 8 bases. The CDR3 region is CASSTLGSGTSYEQYF. CDR3 bases: TGTGCCAGCAGTACCCTGGGTAGCGGGACCTCCTACGAGCAGTACTTC.